The text below deals with one T cell receptor (beta chain). Its matching antigen is unknown. Other DNA sequences in the same sample also yield this CDR3. This sample is drawn from a study of shared clonotypes between healthy human individuals. Study conclusions and caveats: In four donors, around 5% of naive CD4 clonotypes appeared in common.

Per the original data handling: Quality scores were absent from the junction-only immunoSEQ sequences, so filtering differed. TCRdb keeps only in-frame clones here, not all; method: immunoSEQ multiplex PCR. The V and J calls and clone size are taken from that table; D and trimming were inferred from the DNA. The sample lists about 2 million clones, about 95% occurring once. The naive CD8 fraction comprised CD45RO-negative cells positively selected for CCR7 and excluded terminally differentiated effector memory CD45RA+ cells. The TCR originated in a man in his late teens or twenties in good health. The specimen was naive CD8+ T cells sorted from blood.

The CDR3 region is CSVGRGTDTQYF. In DNA, the CDR3 is TGCAGCGTTGGTCGGGGCACAGATACGCAGTATTTT. The rearrangement uses TRBV29-1 and TRBJ2-3, with D uncertain. V was trimmed by 4 bases and J by 1 base, leaving 6 bases between them. The CDR3 consists of 12 residues. The germline gives CDR1 SQVTM, CDR2 ANQGSEA.